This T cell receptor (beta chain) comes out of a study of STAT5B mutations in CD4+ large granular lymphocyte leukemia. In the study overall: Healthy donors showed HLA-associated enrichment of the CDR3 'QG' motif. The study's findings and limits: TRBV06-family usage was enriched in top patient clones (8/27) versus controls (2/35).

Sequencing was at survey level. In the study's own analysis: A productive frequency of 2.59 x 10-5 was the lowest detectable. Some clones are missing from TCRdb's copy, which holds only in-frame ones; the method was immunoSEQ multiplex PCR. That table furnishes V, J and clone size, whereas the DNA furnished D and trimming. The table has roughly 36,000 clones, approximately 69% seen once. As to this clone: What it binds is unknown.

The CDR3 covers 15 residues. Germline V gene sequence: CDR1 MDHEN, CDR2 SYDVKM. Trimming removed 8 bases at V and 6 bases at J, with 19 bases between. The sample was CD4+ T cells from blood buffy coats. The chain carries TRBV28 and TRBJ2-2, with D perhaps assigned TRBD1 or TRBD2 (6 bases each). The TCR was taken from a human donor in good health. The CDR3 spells CASRSGASGAGELFF. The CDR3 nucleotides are TGTGCCAGCCGTTCGGGGGCTTCGGGGGCCGGGGAGCTGTTTTTT.